These 31 T cell receptor beta chains were sequenced from one sample in a study of breast tumors, draining lymph nodes, adjacent tissues. MiXCR, run by TCRdb on the multiplex PCR reads, gives a single entry per CDR3 protein. The data hold 85,000 to 130,000 distinct CDR3 sequences, with about 20% observed a single time. Breast cancer patients provided tissue from their axillary draining lymph nodes. The specimen was axillary lymph node tissue. Source of these receptors: a female donor with breast cancer. Some clones in this sample may be carry-over from other donors' samples.

The CDR3 coding sequence is TGTGCCAGCAGTTTATGGTCATTGCAAGAGACCCAGTACTTC. Its protein is CASSLWSLQETQYF. This chain connects TRBV28 to TRBJ2-5; D not resolved. V shed 0 bases and J shed 2 bases, with 7 bases lying between them. CDR1 is MDHEN, CDR2 SYDVKM, per germline. The CDR3 loop spans 14 amino acids.

This clonotype was found a few times. The V and J genes are TRBV5-4 and TRBJ1-4; the D gene is possibly TRBD1 (6 bases). CDR1 is SGHNT and CDR2 is YYREEE in the germline V gene (reference sequence). V lost 0 bases and J lost 3, with 9 bases in between. The length of the CDR3 is 15 residues. CDR3: CASSLGGGANEKLFF. CDR3 sequence (DNA): TGTGCCAGCAGCTTGGGAGGGGGGGCTAATGAAAAACTGTTTTTT. The full variable domain, completed using reference TRBV5-4 and TRBJ1-4, is ETGVTQSPTHLIKTRGQQVTLRCSSQSGHNTVSWYQQALGQGPQFIFQYYREEENGRGNFPPRFSGLQFPNYSSELNVNALELDDSALYLCASSLGGGANEKLFFGSGTQLSVL.

This clonotype has ten or more counts. V is TRBV2 and J is TRBJ1-6; 7 positions match TRBD1. The germline CDR1 and CDR2 sequences are SNHLY and FYNNEI. This CDR3 region has 15 residues. V lost 5 bases to trimming and J lost 6 bases; unmatched junction nucleotides: 7. The CDR3 DNA is TGTGCCAGCAGTCCCACGACAGGGTTTAATTCACCCCTCCACTTT. Its translation: CASSPTTGFNSPLHF.

This sequence joins TRBV4-2 and TRBJ2-3; maybe TRBD1 (6 bases). This CDR3 has 15 amino acids. Germline-derived CDR1 and CDR2 are LGHNA and YNFKEQ. The V gene lost 4 bases and the J gene lost 2 bases, with 13 bases spanning the gap. The DNA of the CDR3 is TGTGCCAGCAGCCGATCCGGGACACCCACAGATACGCAGTATTTT. Protein: CASSRSGTPTDTQYF.

A word on this clonotype: A much larger clone differs from this one at a single base, so this may be a read error. The rearrangement joins TRBV2 to TRBJ2-1; D might be TRBD2 (5 bases). V was shortened by 3 bases and J by 8 bases, with 20 bases between the two germline ends. Germline assignment: CDR1 SNHLY and CDR2 FYNNEI. The CDR3 contains 16 residues. CDR3 loop: CASSEELVGVGDEQFF. The CDR3, as DNA: TGTGCCAGCAGTGAGGAGCTAGTGGGAGTCGGGGATGAGCAGTTCTTC.

Note on this clonotype: This may be a read error: a much more frequent sequence differs by one nucleotide. The chain combines TRBV7-9 with TRBJ1-5, with D hard to call. CDR1 and CDR2 from the germline V gene are SEHNR and FQNEAQ (reference sequence). Deletions cut 7 bases from V and 5 bases from J, with 15 bases between. The CDR3 is made up of 14 amino acids. CDR3 in amino acids: CASNFGSFDQPQHF. The CDR3 DNA follows: TGTGCCAGCAACTTCGGTTCTTTCGATCAGCCCCAGCATTTT.

The chain couples TRBV5-1 to TRBJ2-2; 8 bases align to TRBD1. The CDR3 totals 17 residues. Per germline, CDR1 SGHRS and CDR2 YFSETQ. Germline trimming cut 2 bases from V and 9 bases from J; bases unmatched to any gene: 15. CDR3 amino acids: CASSLGQGLNSHRELFF. The CDR3 DNA follows: TGCGCCAGCAGCTTAGGACAGGGATTGAATTCCCATCGGGAGCTGTTTTTT.

This clonotype was detected ten times or more. The V gene is TRBV20-1, the J gene TRBJ2-1; perhaps TRBD2 as D (5 bases). The CDR3 extends over 12 amino acids. Looked up from germline, CDR1 is DFQATT and CDR2 is SNEGSKA (reference sequence). The V end lost 2 bases, the J end lost 6 bases, and 8 bases lay between the germline ends. The CDR3, as DNA: TGCAGTGCTAGATCTCTAGCCAATGAGCAGTTCTTC. Its protein is CSARSLANEQFF.

This clonotype was seen just once. A much more abundant neighbour one base away suggests this may be a read error. The chain carries TRBV30 and TRBJ1-2, with 9 bases fitting TRBD1. CDR3 size: 15 residues. With 3 bases clipped from V and 5 bases from J, the junction kept 10 bases outside the gene matches. CDR1 and CDR2 from the germline V gene are GTSNPN and SVGIG (reference sequence). The CDR3 loop is CAWRVRGDRAYGYTF. The CDR3 nucleotides read TGTGCCTGGAGGGTACGGGGGGACAGGGCGTATGGCTACACCTTC.

Remarks on this clonotype: A read error may explain this, as a much larger clone is one base away. This rearrangement joins TRBV9 to TRBJ2-3; 8 bases map to TRBD1. CDR3 length: 15 residues. In germline, CDR1 is SGDLS, CDR2 YYNGEE. Unmatched junction bases numbered 7, after V lost 4 bases and J lost 3 bases. The DNA of the CDR3 is TGTGCCAGCAGCCTGGGCAGGGGGCTTACAGATACGCAGTATTTT. Translated, it gives CASSLGRGLTDTQYF.

This clonotype was counted ten times or more. V gene TRBV6-6 combines with J gene TRBJ2-7, with 12 bases fitting TRBD2. The CDR3 covers 15 residues. CDR1 is MNHNY and CDR2 is SVGAGI in the germline V gene (reference sequence). Losses at the gene ends were 2 bases for V and 2 bases for J; bases not matched to a gene: 1. CDR3 sequence: CASSYGTSGPYEQYF. DNA for the CDR3: TGTGCCAGCAGTTACGGGACTAGCGGGCCCTACGAGCAGTACTTC.

This clonotype was counted ten times or more. The chain combines TRBV2 with TRBJ1-2; D gene unclear. The germline gives CDR1 SNHLY, CDR2 FYNNEI. The length of the CDR3 is 12 residues. With 7 bases removed from V and 4 bases from J, the gap between germline ends came to 10 bases. CDR3 region: CASTDTGYGYTF. The DNA of the CDR3 is TGTGCCAGCACCGACACGGGCTATGGCTACACCTTC.

This clonotype appeared many times. This chain connects TRBV29-1 to TRBJ2-1; no clear D. Germline V gene sequence: CDR1 SQVTM, CDR2 ANQGSEA. The ends were cut back, 4 bases at V and 5 bases at J, with 12 bases in the middle. There are 13 residues in the CDR3. The CDR3 sequence: CSVVGYPNNEQFF. The CDR3 nucleotides read TGCAGCGTTGTGGGCTACCCGAACAATGAGCAGTTCTTC.

On this clonotype: Being one base from a much bigger clone, this may be a read error. The chain links TRBV2 to TRBJ1-2; possible D gene TRBD1, 6 bases. The CDR3 totals 10 residues. Per the germline V gene, CDR1 is SNHLY and CDR2 is FYNNEI. In DNA, the CDR3 is TGTGCCGGCAGGGGCGGGGGCTACACCTTC. It specifies CAGRGGGYTF.

This clonotype has at least ten counts. This chain links TRBV3-1 with TRBJ1-6; TRBD1 is a possible D gene (6 bases). This CDR3 spans 16 amino acids. V lost 2 bases, J lost 5 bases, and 13 bases lay in between. Germline CDR1 is LGHDT and CDR2 is YNNKEL (reference sequence). The chain's CDR3 is CASSQIRGPDNSPLHF. CDR3 DNA sequence: TGTGCCAGCAGCCAAATCAGGGGTCCGGATAATTCACCCCTCCACTTT. Full variable domain (missing parts from reference TRBV3-1 and TRBJ1-6): DTAVSQTPKYLVTQMGNDKSIKCEQNLGHDTMYWYKQDSKKFLKIMFSYNNKELIINETVPNRFSPKSPDKAHLNLHINSLELGDSAVYFCASSQIRGPDNSPLHFGNGTRLTVT.

This clonotype was detected ten times or more. The chain employs TRBV19 and TRBJ2-3; D remains ambiguous. CDR1 LNHDA and CDR2 SQIVND come from the germline V gene (reference sequence). The CDR3 loop spans 15 amino acids. Trimming pared 6 bases from V and 0 bases from J, leaving 13 bases between. CDR3 nucleotide sequence: TGTGCCAGTAGAAAAACAATGACTAGCACAGATACGCAGTATTTT. Translated: CASRKTMTSTDTQYF.

This clonotype was observed many times. This chain uses TRBV19 with TRBJ2-3; D assignment may be TRBD1 or TRBD2 (5 bases each). V lost 4 bases and J lost 5, with 13 bases in between. This CDR3 has 14 amino acids. The germline V gene encodes CDR1 LNHDA and CDR2 SQIVND (reference sequence). The CDR3 reads CASSSGWGLDTQYF. Here the CDR3 DNA reads TGTGCCAGTAGTAGTGGTTGGGGGTTAGATACGCAGTATTTT.

This clonotype was seen more than once but under ten times. This may arise from a read error, as a much more abundant clone is one base away. This chain connects TRBV9 to TRBJ2-3; D is possibly TRBD1 (5 bases). The DNA matches TRBJ1-5 better at its end, which makes the J call doubtful. Germline V gene lookup returns CDR1 SGDLS and CDR2 YYNGEE. The CDR3 runs to 14 residues. The CDR3 loop is CASSVTARGDTQHF. The CDR3 region has the DNA TGTGCCAGCAGCGTAACAGCGCGGGGGGATACGCAGCATTTT.

Ten or more counts support this clonotype. The chain is built from TRBV20-1 and TRBJ1-5; 12 bases agree with TRBD1. The junction had 6 bases not matched to a gene; V was cut back by 0 bases and J by 0 bases. Germline V CDR1 and CDR2: DFQATT, SNEGSKA (reference sequence). There are 18 residues in the CDR3. The CDR3 loop reads CSARDRDRGHYSNQPQHF. As DNA, the CDR3 is TGCAGTGCTAGAGATCGGGACAGGGGGCATTATAGCAATCAGCCCCAGCATTTT.

About this clonotype: A clone one base away is much larger, so this may be a read error. This chain connects TRBV6-1 to TRBJ1-5; D remains unclear. Trimming removed 1 base from V and 7 bases from J, with 14 bases in between. Germline V gene data show CDR1 as MNHNS and CDR2 as SASEGT. The CDR3 runs to 15 residues. The chain's CDR3 is CASSEVVTPYQPQHF. DNA of the CDR3: TGTGCCAGCAGTGAAGTGGTCACGCCGTACCAGCCCCAGCATTTT.

This clonotype was counted many times. V gene TRBV5-1 combines with J gene TRBJ2-3; 11 positions match TRBD2. J was trimmed by 3 bases and V by 0 bases; bases with no gene match: 9. CDR1 is SGHRS, CDR2 YFSETQ, per germline. The CDR3 has 18 residues. CDR3 DNA sequence: TGCGCCAGCAGCTTGGCTTCTAGCGGGAGGCCGGGGACAGATACGCAGTATTTT. Translated, it gives CASSLASSGRPGTDTQYF.

The sample holds many counts of this clonotype. The CDR3 DNA follows: TGTGCCAGCAGCTTACGACAGGGGATGACAGATACGCAGTATTTT. It specifies CASSLRQGMTDTQYF. The V call is TRBV11-2, the J call TRBJ2-3; TRBD1 matches at 8 bases. CDR3 size: 15 residues. V lost 2 bases, J lost 3 bases, and 4 bases stayed unmatched. Germline assignment: CDR1 SGHAT and CDR2 FQNNGV. Full variable domain (missing parts from reference TRBV11-2 and TRBJ2-3): EAGVAQSPRYKIIEKRQSVAFWCNPISGHATLYWYQQILGQGPKLLIQFQNNGVVDDSQLPKDRFSAERLKGVDSTLKIQPAKLEDSAVYLCASSLRQGMTDTQYFGPGTRLTVL.

This clonotype was seen at least ten times. This chain joins TRBV6-1 and TRBJ2-3; weak D call: TRBD2 (5 bases). V was cut by 0 bases and J by 1 base, with 11 bases left in between. The CDR3 covers 16 residues. Per the germline V gene, CDR1 is MNHNS and CDR2 is SASEGT. CDR3 region: CASSEASDWGTDTQYF. CDR3 nucleotide sequence: TGTGCCAGCAGTGAAGCGTCGGACTGGGGCACAGATACGCAGTATTTT.

The rearrangement joins TRBV9 to TRBJ1-6, with D possibly matching TRBD1 (6 bases). The CDR3 runs 15 residues. V lost 0 bases to trimming and J lost 3 bases, with 7 bases between them. Germline-derived CDR1 and CDR2 are SGDLS and YYNGEE. CDR3 sequence: CASSVGTDYNSPLHF. The CDR3 region has the DNA TGTGCCAGCAGCGTAGGGACAGACTATAATTCACCCCTCCACTTT.

This clonotype was counted ten times or more. J is TRBJ2-7 and V is TRBV14; 12 nucleotides line up with TRBD1. Germline loops: CDR1 SGHDN, CDR2 FVKESK. The CDR3 loop spans 15 amino acids. Unmatched junction bases numbered 4, after V lost 3 bases and J lost 4 bases. The CDR3 bases are TGTGCCAGCAGCCATTGGGACAGGGGGCTTTACGAGCAGTACTTC. Protein product: CASSHWDRGLYEQYF.

This clonotype was seen ten or more times. This chain links TRBV7-9 with TRBJ2-2; D is ambiguous. The V gene lost 5 bases and the J gene lost 4 bases, with 11 bases spanning the gap. This CDR3 is 14 amino acids long. CDR1 and CDR2 from the germline V gene are SEHNR and FQNEAQ (reference sequence). The DNA of the CDR3 is TGTGCCAGCAGCGTAAGTGGTGGCACCGGGGAGCTGTTTTTT. It specifies CASSVSGGTGELFF.

The rearrangement links TRBV4-2 to TRBJ2-5; the D gene is possibly TRBD2 (7 bases). Germline V gene sequence: CDR1 LGHNA, CDR2 YNFKEQ. The V and J ends lost 4 bases and 5 bases respectively, with 20 bases between them. This CDR3 region has 16 residues. DNA for the CDR3: TGTGCCAGCAGCCCCAGAGGGAGGGGGGGCTTGGAGACCCAGTACTTC. Amino acid sequence: CASSPRGRGGLETQYF.

V is TRBV20-1 and J is TRBJ2-7, with D maybe TRBD2 (5 bases). This CDR3 has 14 residues. Looked up from germline, CDR1 is DFQATT and CDR2 is SNEGSKA (reference sequence). V was cut by 2 bases and J by 3 bases, with 14 bases left in between. The CDR3 loop is CSARPLEGHYEQYF. The CDR3, as DNA: TGCAGTGCTAGACCTCTCGAGGGCCACTACGAGCAGTACTTC.

This clonotype was picked up many times. V and J are TRBV20-1 and TRBJ1-5; D is possibly TRBD1 (6 bases). Trimming cost V 6 bases and J 5 bases, with 14 bases left between them. CDR3 length: 13 residues. CDR1 DFQATT and CDR2 SNEGSKA come from the germline V gene (reference sequence). The CDR3 region has the DNA TGCAGTGCAGGGACAAACCTCGATCAGCCCCAGCATTTT. It translates to CSAGTNLDQPQHF.

In this sample, this clonotype turned up many times. V and J are TRBV6-5 and TRBJ2-2; D is unresolved. Germline V gene lookup returns CDR1 MNHEY and CDR2 SVGAGI. V lost 1 base to trimming and J lost 2 bases, with 5 bases between them. The CDR3 runs to 14 residues. The CDR3 nucleotides are TGTGCCAGCAGTTACTTTAGCAACACCGGGGAGCTGTTTTTT. This sequence encodes CASSYFSNTGELFF.

Points on this clonotype: A clone one base away is much larger, so this may be a read error. This chain connects TRBV9 to TRBJ1-6; D possibly corresponds to TRBD1 (5 bases). V lost 6 bases to trimming and J lost 1 base, with 11 bases between them. CDR3 length: 15 amino acids. Germline CDR1 reads SGDLS; CDR2 reads YYNGEE. CDR3 loop: CASTARGSYNSPLHF. The CDR3 DNA is TGTGCCAGCACGGCAAGGGGATCCTATAATTCACCCCTCCACTTT.